This T cell receptor beta chain was recorded in a study of T cells in Graves' hyperthyroidism and ophthalmopathy. This CDR3 region has 14 residues. Germline lookup yields CDR1 SNHLY and CDR2 FYNNEI. V lost 3 bases, J lost 4 bases, and 9 bases lay in between. This clonotype was picked up many times. Amplified TCR beta CDR3 regions derived from RNA transcripts. Initially, a first-round RT-PCR of the TCR CDR3 employed the HTBI primer set. TCRdb used MiXCR to reprocess the multiplex PCR reads, holding one entry per CDR3 protein. This table has about 700,000 distinct CDR3 sequences, 11% to 15% appearing once.

The V gene is TRBV2, the J gene TRBJ1-4; unclear D gene. The TCR comes from a woman in her late teens or twenties with Graves' hyperthyroidism. The material sequenced was blood. The CDR3: CASSDGRSNEKLFF. The CDR3, as DNA: TGTGCCAGCAGTGATGGGCGGAGTAATGAAAAACTGTTTTTT.